The 22 T cell receptor beta chains given below trace back to one sample, sequenced in a study of molecular identifiers for immune sequencing clone quantification. Via MiXCR, TCRdb re-called the PCR reads, giving one row per CDR3 protein. The sample lists 460,000 or so distinct CDR3 sequences, roughly 26% occurring once. The sequenced sample was naive CD8+ T cells from blood, with Jurkat cell RNA spiked in. The subset denotes: FACS-sorted CD8+CD4-CCR7+CD45RA+ naive T cells. Receptor source: a human donor in good health. Some libraries in this study had Jurkat cell RNA spiked in.

This clonotype was counted many times. The chain carries TRBV24-1 and TRBJ2-3; 8 bases align to TRBD2. The CDR3 loop spans 17 amino acids. Trimming took 0 bases from V and 0 from J; bases not matched to a gene: 4. Germline lookup yields CDR1 KGHDR and CDR2 SFDVKD. CDR3 residues: CATSDLERELSTDTQYF. The CDR3 DNA reads as TGTGCCACCAGTGATTTGGAGCGGGAGTTGAGCACAGATACGCAGTATTTT.

V is TRBV6-1 and J is TRBJ1-1; D is unresolved. Deletions cut 11 bases from V and 5 bases from J, with 18 bases between. Germline V gene sequence: CDR1 MNHNS, CDR2 SASEGT. The CDR3 runs 13 residues. The CDR3 nucleotides are TGTGCCTTAGACCGGGGTACGTGGACTGAAGCTTTCTTT. Protein product: CALDRGTWTEAFF.

In regard to this clonotype: A much larger clonotype is one base distant, so this may be a read error. The genes are TRBV5-4 and TRBJ2-7; D not resolved. Deletions cut 3 bases from V and 3 bases from J, with 10 bases between. The CDR3 has 13 amino acids. Germline-derived CDR1 and CDR2 are SGHNT and YYREEE (reference sequence). CDR3 loop: CASSCRTDYEQYF. DNA for the CDR3: TGTGCCAGCAGCTGCCGGACGGACTACGAGCAGTACTTC.

This clonotype was counted between two and nine times. V usage is TRBV4-1 and J usage is TRBJ2-7, with D possibly matching TRBD1 (6 bases). This CDR3 contains 14 residues. In germline, CDR1 is MGHRA, CDR2 YSYEKL. V gave up 3 bases and J gave up 3 bases, with 12 bases separating them. In DNA, the CDR3 is TGCGCCAGCAGCCAGACCACAGGGAGCTACGAGCAGTACTTC. Translated: CASSQTTGSYEQYF.

Many counts were recorded for this clonotype. The genes are TRBV7-2 and TRBJ2-7; possibly TRBD1 for D (5 bases). Trimming took off 3 bases at V and 6 bases at J, with 9 bases between the two ends. The length of the CDR3 is 12 residues. The germline V gene has CDR1 SGHTA and CDR2 FQGNSA. This chain's CDR3 is CASSFWGLEQYF. The CDR3 DNA sequence: TGTGCCAGCAGCTTTTGGGGCCTCGAGCAGTACTTC.

The genes are TRBV10-2 and TRBJ1-1; D gene uncertain. The V and J ends lost 3 bases and 3 bases respectively, with 2 bases between them. Germline V gene lookup returns CDR1 WSHSY and CDR2 SAAADI. CDR3 size: 11 residues. CDR3 sequence reads: CASSDYTEAFF. CDR3 DNA sequence: TGCGCCAGCAGTGACTACACTGAAGCTTTCTTT.

The V call is TRBV7-2, the J call TRBJ2-1; 9 bases map to TRBD1. The CDR3 runs 14 residues. Germline V lookup: CDR1 SGHTA, CDR2 FQGNSA. The ends lost 5 bases at V and 7 bases at J; junction bases unmatched: 6. The CDR3 coding sequence is TGTGCCAGCAGCCTTTACAGGGGGCCTAATGAGCAGTTCTTC. Amino acids: CASSLYRGPNEQFF.

The rearrangement uses TRBV6-2 or TRBV6-3 and TRBJ2-1; D is perhaps TRBD2 (6 bases). This CDR3 region has 14 residues. CDR1 is MNHEY and CDR2 is SVGEGT in the germline V gene. Trimming left V 3 bases short and J 3 bases short, with 9 bases between. The CDR3 DNA follows: TGTGCCAGCAGTTATTTAGCGGTCTACAATGAGCAGTTCTTC. Amino acid sequence: CASSYLAVYNEQFF.

This clonotype has only a few counts. The chain is built from TRBV11-2 and TRBJ1-1; D gene ambiguous. The CDR3 sequence is 13 residues long. Trimming cost V 1 base and J 10 bases, with 13 bases left between them. CDR1 SGHAT and CDR2 FQNNGV come from the germline V gene. The CDR3 loop is CASSLATYPGAFF. CDR3 in DNA: TGTGCCAGCAGCTTAGCGACCTACCCTGGAGCTTTCTTT.

V and J are TRBV28 and TRBJ2-3; D possibly corresponds to TRBD2 (6 bases). V was pared by 1 base and J by 2 bases, with 10 bases between. Germline-derived CDR1 and CDR2 are MDHEN and SYDVKM. The CDR3 loop spans 15 amino acids. This CDR3 is CASSLFAGPTDTQYF. DNA for the CDR3: TGTGCCAGCAGTTTATTTGCGGGACCCACAGATACGCAGTATTTT.

A word on this clonotype: A much larger clone lies one base from this, so it may be a read error. The V and J genes are TRBV12-3 or TRBV12-4 and TRBJ2-6; the D gene could be TRBD1 or TRBD2 (5 bases each). The CDR3 totals 14 residues. The CDR3 sequence: CASRWESGANVPTF. As DNA, the CDR3 is TGTGCCAGCAGATGGGAGTCTGGGGCCAACGTCCCGACTTTC.

CDR3 residues: CAWSVGSGSEADTQYF. CDR3 nucleotide sequence: TGTGCCTGGAGTGTGGGTAGCGGGAGCGAGGCAGATACGCAGTATTTT. The V gene is TRBV30, the J gene TRBJ2-3; 9 nucleotides line up with TRBD2. The V gene's germline CDR1 is GTSNPN and CDR2 SVGIG (reference sequence). The V segment lost 0 bases and the J segment 4 bases; nucleotides outside the gene matches: 8. The CDR3 is 16 residues long.

In its sample, this clonotype was seen many times. At one end the junction does not follow the germline gene, possibly because of a read error. This chain connects TRBV12-3 or TRBV12-4 to TRBJ1-5; unclear D gene. The CDR3 has 13 amino acids. CDR3 in amino acids: CASCLGSDQPQHF. In DNA, the CDR3 is TGTGCCAGCTGTTTGGGGTCGGATCAGCCCCAGCATTTT.

The count of this clonotype is one. Relative to the germline gene, one junction end is altered; a read error may explain this. The V call is TRBV25-1, the J call TRBJ2-5; D is unclear. This CDR3 comprises 14 residues. The germline CDR1 and CDR2 sequences are MGHDK and SYGVNS. The DNA of the CDR3 is TGTGCCAGCAGTGAATTAGGAAGGCAAGGGACCCAGTACTTC. Translation gives CASSELGRQGTQYF. The entire variable domain, with the rest obtained from reference TRBV25-1 and TRBJ2-5, is as follows: EADIYQTPRYLVIGTGKKITLECSQTMGHDKMYWYQQDPGMELHLIHYSYGVNSTEKGDLSSESTVSRIRTEHFPLTLESARPSHTSQYLCASSELGRQGTQYFGPGTRLLVL.

In this sample, this clonotype turned up a few times. The chain is built from TRBV28 and TRBJ2-7; no definite D call. V was shortened by 6 bases and J by 2 bases, with 20 bases between the two germline ends. CDR1 and CDR2 (germline): MDHEN, SYDVKM. The CDR3 is 16 residues long. CDR3 amino acids: CASSTSSWSRPYEQYF. The CDR3 coding sequence is TGTGCCAGCAGCACGTCCTCTTGGTCCCGTCCCTACGAGCAGTACTTC.

Remarks on this clonotype: A much larger clonotype is one base distant, so this may be a read error. This is likely a read error, given that the CDR3 carries no conserved phenylalanine or tryptophan at its end. The chain uses TRBV7-2 and TRBJ2-1; D remains ambiguous. V shed 1 base and J shed 7 bases, with 8 bases lying between them. The germline V gene has CDR1 SGHTA and CDR2 FQGNSA. The CDR3 is made up of 13 amino acids. The CDR3 region is CASSLDYGNEQFL. CDR3 nucleotide sequence: TGTGCCAGCAGCTTAGATTATGGGAATGAGCAGTTCCTC.

This clonotype was observed many times. For the CDR3, the DNA is TGTGCCAGCAGTCGTGCGGGGGGGCCTTCAGATACGCAGTATTTT. As protein: CASSRAGGPSDTQYF. V gene TRBV12-3 or TRBV12-4 combines with J gene TRBJ2-3; 9 bases line up with TRBD2. J was trimmed by 4 bases and V by 5 bases; bases with no gene match: 7. The CDR3 runs to 15 residues.

This clonotype was observed a handful of times. V usage is TRBV4-1 and J usage is TRBJ2-2; maybe TRBD2 (5 bases). Trimming removed 2 bases at V and 8 bases at J, with 12 bases between. Germline CDR1 MGHRA, CDR2 YSYEKL. CDR3 length equals 14 residues. CDR3 sequence (DNA): TGCGCCAGCAGCCAAAGGACTGGTCGAGGGGAGCTGTTTTTT. Its translation is CASSQRTGRGELFF.

The rearrangement links TRBV12-3 or TRBV12-4 to TRBJ2-5, with D possibly matching TRBD1 (5 bases). The CDR3 has 13 amino acids. Between the trimmed V and J ends, which lost 6 bases and 3 bases, there was a span of 11 bases. The CDR3 loop is CASRATEKETQYF. The DNA of the CDR3 is TGTGCCAGCAGGGCGACAGAGAAAGAGACCCAGTACTTC.

This clonotype has more than one count but fewer than ten. The CDR3 reads CASSPLESEQFF. CDR3 bases: TGTGCCAGTAGCCCTTTGGAGAGTGAGCAGTTCTTC. The V and J genes are TRBV19 and TRBJ2-1; unclear D gene. In germline, CDR1 is LNHDA, CDR2 SQIVND (reference sequence). This CDR3 has 12 residues. Trimming stripped 6 bases from V and 9 bases from J, with 12 bases between.

The sample holds a few counts of this clonotype. The chain is built from TRBV6-5 and TRBJ2-3, with D hard to call. The CDR3 totals 16 residues. Germline CDR1 MNHEY, CDR2 SVGAGI. Trimming stripped 1 base from V and 4 bases from J, with 15 bases between. This CDR3 reads CASSYYPPRYADTQYF. DNA of the CDR3: TGTGCCAGCAGTTACTATCCCCCTAGGTACGCAGATACGCAGTATTTT.

This clonotype was recorded many times. The chain links TRBV3-1 to TRBJ1-5, with D possibly being TRBD1 (6 bases). Germline V gene lookup returns CDR1 LGHDT and CDR2 YNNKEL (reference sequence). V was shortened by 1 base and J by 8 bases, with 12 bases between the two germline ends. The CDR3 has 14 amino acids. This CDR3 is CASSQAANREPQHF. Here the CDR3 DNA reads TGTGCCAGCAGCCAAGCCGCAAACAGGGAGCCCCAGCATTTT. Variable domain in full (rest from reference TRBV3-1 and TRBJ1-5): DTAVSQTPKYLVTQMGNDKSIKCEQNLGHDTMYWYKQDSKKFLKIMFSYNNKELIINETVPNRFSPKSPDKAHLNLHINSLELGDSAVYFCASSQAANREPQHFGDGTRLSIL.